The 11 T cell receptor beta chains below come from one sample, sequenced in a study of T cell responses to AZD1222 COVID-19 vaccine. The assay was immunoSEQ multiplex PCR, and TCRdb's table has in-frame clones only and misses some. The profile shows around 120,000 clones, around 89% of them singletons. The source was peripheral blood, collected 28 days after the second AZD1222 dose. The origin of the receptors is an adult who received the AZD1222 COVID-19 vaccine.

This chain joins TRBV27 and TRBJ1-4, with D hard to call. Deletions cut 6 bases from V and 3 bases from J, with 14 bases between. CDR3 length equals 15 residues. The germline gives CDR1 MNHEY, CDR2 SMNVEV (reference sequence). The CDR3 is CASSSLGSANEKLFF. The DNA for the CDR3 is TGTGCCAGCAGCTCTCTCGGATCAGCTAATGAAAAACTGTTTTTT.

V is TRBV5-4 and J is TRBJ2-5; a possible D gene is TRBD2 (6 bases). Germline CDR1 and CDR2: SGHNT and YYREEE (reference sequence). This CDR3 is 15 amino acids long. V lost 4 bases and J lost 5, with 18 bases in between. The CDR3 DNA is TGTGCCAGCAGCCTGGCCCTTACTAGCCTGGAGACCCAGTACTTC. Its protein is CASSLALTSLETQYF. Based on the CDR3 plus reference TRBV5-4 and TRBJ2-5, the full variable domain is ETGVTQSPTHLIKTRGQQVTLRCSSQSGHNTVSWYQQALGQGPQFIFQYYREEENGRGNFPPRFSGLQFPNYSSELNVNALELDDSALYLCASSLALTSLETQYFGPGTRLLVL.

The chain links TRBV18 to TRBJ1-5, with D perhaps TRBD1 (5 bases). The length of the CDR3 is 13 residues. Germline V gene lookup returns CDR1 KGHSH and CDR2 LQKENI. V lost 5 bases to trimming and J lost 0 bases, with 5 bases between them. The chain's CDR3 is CASSTGSNQPQHF. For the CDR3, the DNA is TGTGCCAGCTCAACAGGTAGCAATCAGCCCCAGCATTTT. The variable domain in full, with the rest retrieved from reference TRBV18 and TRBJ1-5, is NAGVMQNPRHLVRRRGQEARLRCSPMKGHSHVYWYRQLPEEGLKFMVYLQKENIIDESGMPKERFSAEFPKEGPSILRIQQVVRGDSAAYFCASSTGSNQPQHFGDGTRLSIL.

The CDR3 sequence is CASSYGEGFGYTF. The CDR3 DNA sequence: TGTGCCAGCAGTTATGGGGAGGGTTTCGGCTACACCTTC. The chain couples TRBV6-5 to TRBJ1-2; no reliable D call. Germline assignment: CDR1 MNHEY and CDR2 SVGAGI. V lost 3 bases to trimming and J lost 8 bases, with 13 bases between them. The CDR3 runs to 13 residues.

The CDR3 spells CASQSSRSSPLHF. The CDR3 DNA reads TGTGCCAGCCAGAGTTCCAGGTCCTCACCCCTCCACTTT. The genes are TRBV2 and TRBJ1-6; D unresolved. V was cut by 8 bases and J by 10 bases, with 15 bases left in between. CDR1 SNHLY and CDR2 FYNNEI come from the germline V gene. The CDR3 consists of 13 residues.

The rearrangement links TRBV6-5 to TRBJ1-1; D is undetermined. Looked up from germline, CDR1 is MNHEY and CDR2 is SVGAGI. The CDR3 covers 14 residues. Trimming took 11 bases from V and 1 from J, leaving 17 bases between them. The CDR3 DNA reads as TGTGCCGCTCTCACATCCCCGCCGAACACTGAAGCTTTCTTT. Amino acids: CAALTSPPNTEAFF.

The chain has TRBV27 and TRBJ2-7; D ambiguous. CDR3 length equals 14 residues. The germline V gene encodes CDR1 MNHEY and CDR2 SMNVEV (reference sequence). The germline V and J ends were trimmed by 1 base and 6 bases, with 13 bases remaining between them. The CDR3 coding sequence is TGTGCCAGCAGTTTATTCAGGCCCCCTGTCGAGCAGTACTTC. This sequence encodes CASSLFRPPVEQYF.

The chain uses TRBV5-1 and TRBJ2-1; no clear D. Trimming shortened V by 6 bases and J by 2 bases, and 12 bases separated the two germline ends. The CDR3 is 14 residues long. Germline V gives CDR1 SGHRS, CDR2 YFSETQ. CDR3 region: CASTRSAAYNEQFF. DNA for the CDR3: TGCGCCAGCACCCGGAGCGCGGCCTACAATGAGCAGTTCTTC.

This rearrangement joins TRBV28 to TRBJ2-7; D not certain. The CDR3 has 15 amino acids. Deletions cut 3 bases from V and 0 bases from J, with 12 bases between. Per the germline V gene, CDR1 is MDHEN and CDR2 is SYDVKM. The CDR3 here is CASSFRTQLSYEQYF. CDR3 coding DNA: TGTGCCAGCAGTTTCAGGACCCAACTCTCCTACGAGCAGTACTTC.

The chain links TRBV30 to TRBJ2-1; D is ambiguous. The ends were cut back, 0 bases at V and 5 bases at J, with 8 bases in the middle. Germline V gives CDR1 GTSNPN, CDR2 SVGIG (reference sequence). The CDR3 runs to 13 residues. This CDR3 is CAWSVGWDNEQFF. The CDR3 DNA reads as TGTGCCTGGAGTGTAGGGTGGGACAATGAGCAGTTCTTC.

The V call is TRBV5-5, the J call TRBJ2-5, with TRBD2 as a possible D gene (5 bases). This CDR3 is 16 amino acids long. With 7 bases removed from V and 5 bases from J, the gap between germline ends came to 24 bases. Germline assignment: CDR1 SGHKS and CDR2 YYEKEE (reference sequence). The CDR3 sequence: CASLRVAGNTGETQYF. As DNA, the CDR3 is TGTGCCAGCCTCCGTGTGGCGGGTAATACGGGGGAGACCCAGTACTTC.